A selection of T cell receptor beta chains follows, all from one sample in a study of blood T cell repertoires in COVID-19. Sequencing used immunoSEQ multiplex PCR; TCRdb keeps in-frame clones, though not all of them. The sample contains over 200,000 clones, nearly 85% of which appear only once. The sequenced sample consisted of peripheral blood. Receptors were obtained from a woman under 40 with COVID-19, enrolled during active disease. The CDR3 runs from the conserved cysteine through the conserved F or W. The order of the fields is J gene, CDR3 length, D gene, clone size, V gene, CDR3 protein, CDR3 DNA. The D gene is left open where the match is weak. A row's size may be missing; if present it is once, few, many or a size class.

j_gene: TRBJ2-2; len: 14; d_gene: TRBD2; abundance: few; v_gene: TRBV12-5; CDR3aa: CACSGGPNTGELFF; CDR3nt: TGTGCTTGTTCGGGGGGGCCAAACACCGGGGAGCTGTTTTTT
j_gene: TRBJ2-4; len: 17; d_gene: .; abundance: .; v_gene: TRBV15; CDR3aa: CATSRESSLIAKNIQYF; CDR3nt: TGTGCCACCAGCAGAGAAAGTAGTCTAATAGCCAAAAACATTCAGTACTTC
j_gene: TRBJ1-1; len: 15; d_gene: TRBD1; abundance: few; v_gene: TRBV3-1/TRBV3-2; CDR3aa: CASNRDRGTNTEAFF; CDR3nt: TGTGCCAGTAACCGGGACAGGGGAACGAACACTGAAGCTTTCTTT
j_gene: TRBJ2-7; len: 13; d_gene: .; abundance: .; v_gene: TRBV29-1; CDR3aa: CSAVNYSPYEQYF; CDR3nt: TGCAGCGCGGTCAACTATAGTCCCTACGAGCAGTACTTC
j_gene: TRBJ2-3; len: 16; d_gene: .; abundance: .; v_gene: TRBV5-1; CDR3aa: CASTPGGARSTDTQYF; CDR3nt: TGCGCCAGCACCCCTGGGGGGGCTCGAAGCACAGATACGCAGTATTTT
j_gene: TRBJ1-1; len: 13; d_gene: .; abundance: .; v_gene: TRBV9; CDR3aa: CASSGAMNTEAFF; CDR3nt: TGTGCCAGCAGCGGGGCCATGAACACTGAAGCTTTCTTT
j_gene: TRBJ1-4; len: 15; d_gene: .; abundance: .; v_gene: TRBV9; CDR3aa: CASSPGENRNEKLFF; CDR3nt: TGTGCCAGCAGCCCTGGGGAAAACAGGAATGAAAAACTGTTTTTT
j_gene: TRBJ1-1; len: 13; d_gene: .; abundance: .; v_gene: TRBV19; CDR3aa: CASSFDTGTEAFF; CDR3nt: TGTGCCAGTTCCTTCGACACCGGCACTGAAGCTTTCTTT
j_gene: TRBJ1-3; len: 15; d_gene: .; abundance: .; v_gene: TRBV9; CDR3aa: CASSEDTYSGNTIYF; CDR3nt: TGTGCCAGCAGCGAGGACACTTACTCTGGAAACACCATATATTTT
j_gene: TRBJ2-1; len: 16; d_gene: TRBD2; abundance: .; v_gene: TRBV7-2; CDR3aa: CASSPDTSAGGYEQFF; CDR3nt: TGTGCCAGCAGCCCCGATACTAGCGCGGGGGGATATGAGCAGTTCTTC
j_gene: TRBJ2-7; len: 12; d_gene: .; abundance: .; v_gene: TRBV30; CDR3aa: CAARVVSYEQYF; CDR3nt: TGTGCCGCGCGGGTAGTTAGCTACGAGCAGTACTTC